These T cell receptor beta chains were read from a single sample in a study of blood T cell repertoires in COVID-19. Assay used: immunoSEQ multiplex PCR; TCRdb lists only in-frame clones, some missing. The table lists 150,000 to 200,000 clones, more than 70% of them singletons. Specimen: PBMCs or T cells enriched from blood (not recorded which). The origin of the receptors is a man in his forties who had recovered from COVID-19. CDR3s include the opening cysteine and the closing phenylalanine or tryptophan. The order of the fields is J gene, D gene, clone size, V gene, CDR3 protein, CDR3 DNA. D genes are given only for firm matches. Size values are once, few and many counts, or a class for expanded clones, and some rows have none.

>TRBJ1-5|TRBD1|NA|TRBV7-2
CASSFRQGRNQPQHF
TGTGCCAGCAGCTTTCGACAGGGAAGGAATCAGCCCCAGCATTTT
>TRBJ1-2|TRBD1|NA|TRBV10-3
CAIRTGSGPNYGYTF
TGTGCCATCCGGACAGGGAGTGGCCCTAACTATGGCTACACCTTC
>TRBJ1-2|TRBD1|NA|TRBV2
CASSGGTGVYGYTF
TGTGCCAGCAGTGGAGGGACAGGGGTCTATGGCTACACCTTC
>TRBJ2-5|NA|once|TRBV5-1
CASSLAGSAGGETQYF
TGCGCCAGCAGCTTGGCCGGGTCGGCAGGAGGGGAGACCCAGTACTTC
>TRBJ2-5|TRBD1|NA|TRBV2
CASSPDREETQYF
TGTGCCAGCAGTCCGGACAGGGAAGAGACCCAGTACTTC
>TRBJ1-3|TRBD1|NA|TRBV5-4
CASSPRQGAGGNTIYF
TGTGCCAGCAGCCCGAGACAGGGGGCAGGTGGAAACACCATATATTTT
>TRBJ2-1|NA|NA|TRBV6-5
CASSYQQRGSHNEQFF
TGTGCCAGCAGTTACCAACAGCGAGGGTCCCACAATGAGCAGTTCTTC
>TRBJ1-6|NA|NA|TRBV2
CASLLGGNSPLHF
TGTGCCAGCCTCCTGGGGGGGAATTCACCCCTCCACTTT
>TRBJ1-3|NA|NA|TRBV19
CASSISSWPGNTIYF
TGTGCCAGTAGTATATCGTCCTGGCCCGGAAACACCATATATTTT
>TRBJ1-2|TRBD1|NA|TRBV9
CASSVAGQGGHGYTF
TGTGCCAGCAGCGTAGCAGGACAGGGGGGACATGGCTACACCTTC
>TRBJ1-4|TRBD1|NA|TRBV30
CAWNRGRNEKLFF
TGTGCCTGGAACAGGGGACGAAATGAAAAACTGTTTTTT
>TRBJ1-1|NA|NA|TRBV7-3
CASSSGGGNTEAFF
TGTGCCAGCAGCTCCGGGGGTGGTAACACTGAAGCTTTCTTT
>TRBJ1-2|NA|NA|TRBV19
CASGDRFGYTF
TGTGCCAGCGGAGACCGTTTTGGCTACACCTTC
>TRBJ2-3|TRBD2|NA|TRBV5-1
CASSFTSGTDTQYF
TGCGCCAGCAGCTTTACTAGCGGCACAGATACGCAGTATTTT
>TRBJ2-7|NA|NA|TRBV18
CASSPKDLDYEQYF
TGTGCCAGCTCACCAAAGGACTTAGACTACGAGCAGTACTTC
>TRBJ1-6|NA|NA|TRBV27
CASRSWEGRSPLHF
TGTGCCAGCAGGTCCTGGGAGGGGCGATCACCCCTCCACTTT
>TRBJ2-1|NA|NA|TRBV6-2/TRBV6-3
CASSSRGYEQFF
TGTGCCAGCAGTTCTCGGGGATATGAGCAGTTCTTC
>TRBJ1-1|NA|NA|TRBV3-1/TRBV3-2
CASSQGTQEAFF
TGTGCCAGCAGCCAAGGGACACAAGAAGCTTTCTTT
>TRBJ1-2|TRBD1|NA|TRBV24-1
CATSDTGVTHGYTF
TGTGCCACCAGTGATACAGGGGTTACCCATGGCTACACCTTC
>TRBJ1-4|TRBD1|few|TRBV11-2
CASSPYLKDRELFF
TGTGCCAGCAGCCCCTACTTGAAAGACAGGGAACTGTTTTTT
>TRBJ2-2|NA|few|TRBV5-1
CASGQTVTGELFF
TGCGCCAGCGGACAGACAGTCACCGGGGAGCTGTTTTTT
>TRBJ1-4|TRBD1|NA|TRBV19
CASSMSDRQTLTNEKLFF
TGTGCCAGTAGTATGTCGGACAGGCAGACGCTAACTAATGAAAAACTGTTTTTT
>TRBJ2-5|NA|NA|TRBV18
CASSPPVLGAGETQYF
TGTGCCAGCTCACCACCGGTGTTGGGGGCCGGAGAGACCCAGTACTTC
>TRBJ2-1|NA|NA|TRBV5-1
CASTTAPSGNEQFF
TGCGCCAGCACAACAGCCCCAAGTGGTAATGAGCAGTTCTTC
>TRBJ2-2|NA|NA|TRBV4-1
CASKLTGNTGELFF
TGCGCCAGCAAGCTCACAGGGAACACCGGGGAGCTGTTTTTT
>TRBJ1-2|NA|NA|TRBV2
CARDRQSSYGYTF
TGTGCCAGAGACCGACAGTCATCCTATGGCTACACCTTC
>TRBJ1-2|NA|NA|TRBV30
CAWSQDTLYGYTF
TGTGCCTGGAGCCAGGACACCCTCTATGGCTACACCTTC
>TRBJ1-5|NA|NA|TRBV11-3
CASSSRNRVGGLYSNQPQHF
TGTGCCAGCAGCTCAAGGAACAGGGTTGGGGGTTTATATAGCAATCAGCCCCAGCATTTT
>TRBJ2-5|NA|NA|TRBV7-8
CASTPTGSVGETQYF
TGTGCCAGCACTCCCACCGGGTCCGTCGGAGAGACCCAGTACTTC
>TRBJ1-2|NA|NA|TRBV7-2
CASSQALGGAYGYTF
TGTGCCAGCAGCCAAGCCCTTGGAGGGGCCTATGGCTACACCTTC
>TRBJ1-2|NA|NA|TRBV29-1
CSVVRAANYGYTF
TGCAGCGTTGTCAGGGCGGCTAACTATGGCTACACCTTC
>TRBJ1-2|TRBD1|NA|TRBV7-9
CASSREGGQGRYGYTF
TGTGCCAGCAGCCGCGAGGGGGGACAGGGGAGGTATGGCTACACCTTC
>TRBJ1-6|NA|NA|TRBV5-1
CASSPSPSVSSPLHF
TGCGCCAGCAGCCCGTCGCCCTCCGTTAGTTCACCCCTCCACTTT
>TRBJ1-1|NA|NA|TRBV13
CASSLQGRGTEAFF
TGTGCCAGCAGCTTACAAGGAAGGGGGACTGAAGCTTTCTTT
>TRBJ1-2|NA|NA|TRBV4-1
CASGPGNYGYTF
TGCGCCAGCGGTCCGGGTAACTATGGCTACACCTTC
>TRBJ1-1|NA|NA|TRBV4-2
CASSQGRGTEAFF
TGTGCCAGCAGCCAAGGTAGGGGAACTGAAGCTTTCTTT
>TRBJ2-1|TRBD2|once|TRBV5-8
CASSFGSGGRNEQFF
TGTGCCAGCAGCTTCGGTAGCGGGGGGCGCAATGAGCAGTTCTTC
>TRBJ1-2|NA|NA|TRBV6-5
CAVGGSYGYTF
TGTGCCGTGGGGGGATCCTATGGCTACACCTTC
>TRBJ2-3|TRBD2|NA|TRBV6-2/TRBV6-3
CASSLAGGRTDTQYF
TGTGCCAGCAGCTTAGCGGGGGGACGCACAGATACGCAGTATTTT
>TRBJ1-5|NA|few|TRBV5-6
CASRPGPGGPQHF
TGTGCCAGCAGACCGGGTCCCGGGGGGCCCCAGCATTTT